Following are 20 T cell receptor beta chains from one sample sequenced in a study of graft-versus-host responses after intestinal transplantation. The antigens for these receptors are not known. Some clones are missing from TCRdb's copy, which holds only in-frame ones; the method was immunoSEQ multiplex PCR. The sample holds more than 85,000 clones, around 83% seen once. The material sequenced was unstimulated CD4+ T cells sorted from spleen or lymph node cells, taken before intestinal transplant. The receptors derive from a human donor who received an intestinal transplant.

The chain employs TRBV4-1 and TRBJ2-7; D possibly corresponds to TRBD1 (5 bases). CDR3 length: 15 amino acids. V was cut by 4 bases and J by 7 bases, with 20 bases left in between. Per germline, CDR1 MGHRA and CDR2 YSYEKL. The CDR3, as DNA: TGCGCCAGCAGCCGCTCCTCTCAGGGTCTACAGGAGCAGTACTTC. This gives the protein CASSRSSQGLQEQYF.

The gene calls are TRBV7-8 and TRBJ2-5; 11 nucleotides agree with TRBD2. The CDR3 loop spans 14 amino acids. The junction had 6 bases not matched to a gene; V was cut back by 8 bases and J by 4 bases. The germline V gene has CDR1 SGHVS and CDR2 FQNEAQ. CDR3 protein: CASGIAGGPETQYF. DNA for the CDR3: TGTGCCAGCGGAATAGCGGGAGGGCCAGAGACCCAGTACTTC.

The rearrangement uses TRBV2 and TRBJ2-5; 11 nucleotides agree with TRBD2. Germline-derived CDR1 and CDR2 are SNHLY and FYNNEI. This CDR3 has 15 residues. V lost 6 bases and J lost 2; bases outside the gene matches: 5. CDR3 DNA sequence: TGTGCCAGCAGGAGACTAGCGGGACCACAAGAGACCCAGTACTTC. Its protein is CASRRLAGPQETQYF.

The chain is built from TRBV2 and TRBJ2-1; TRBD2 might be the D (6 bases). The germline gives CDR1 SNHLY, CDR2 FYNNEI. Trimming cost V 7 bases and J 6 bases, with 16 bases left between them. The CDR3 loop spans 14 amino acids. Here the CDR3 reads CASNIPSGSNEQFF. As DNA, the CDR3 is TGTGCCAGCAATATCCCAAGCGGGTCCAATGAGCAGTTCTTC.

This sequence joins TRBV9 and TRBJ1-4, with D maybe TRBD1 (6 bases). Looked up from germline, CDR1 is SGDLS and CDR2 is YYNGEE. This CDR3 is built from 17 residues. Between the trimmed V and J ends, which lost 0 bases and 0 bases, there was a span of 12 bases. The CDR3 region is CASSVDSGASTNEKLFF. The CDR3 DNA sequence: TGTGCCAGCAGCGTAGATTCAGGGGCCTCAACTAATGAAAAACTGTTTTTT.

The chain has TRBV19 and TRBJ2-2; 7 positions match TRBD1. In germline, CDR1 is LNHDA, CDR2 SQIVND (reference sequence). Trimming at V came to 4 bases and at J to 8 bases, leaving 7 bases not matched to a gene. This CDR3 comprises 14 residues. The chain's CDR3 is CASSTAAGGGELFF. The CDR3 nucleotides are TGTGCCAGTAGTACGGCCGCAGGGGGTGGGGAGCTGTTTTTT.

The V call is TRBV18, the J call TRBJ2-2, with 8 bases identical to TRBD1. This CDR3 is 15 amino acids long. Unmatched junction bases numbered 3, after V lost 5 bases and J lost 1 base. The germline V gene encodes CDR1 KGHSH and CDR2 LQKENI. CDR3 amino acids: CASSIGQGNTGELFF. CDR3 bases: TGTGCCAGCTCAATCGGACAGGGGAACACCGGGGAGCTGTTTTTT. Complete variable domain (other parts from reference TRBV18 and TRBJ2-2): NAGVMQNPRHLVRRRGQEARLRCSPMKGHSHVYWYRQLPEEGLKFMVYLQKENIIDESGMPKERFSAEFPKEGPSILRIQQVVRGDSAAYFCASSIGQGNTGELFFGEGSRLTVL.

This chain uses TRBV7-3 with TRBJ2-1; weak D call: TRBD2 (7 bases). Germline CDR1 reads SGHTA; CDR2 reads FQGTGA. CDR3 length equals 16 residues. Trimming stripped 5 bases from V and 7 bases from J, with 21 bases between. CDR3 protein: CASSPQGGGIRNEQFF. The DNA for the CDR3 is TGTGCCAGCAGCCCCCAAGGGGGAGGGATACGAAATGAGCAGTTCTTC.

The CDR3 DNA sequence: TGCGCCAGCAGGAGGGACAGCTATGGCTACACCTTC. This gives the protein CASRRDSYGYTF. This chain uses TRBV10-2 with TRBJ1-2; 7 bases fit TRBD1. The CDR3 consists of 12 residues. J lost 4 bases, V lost 6 bases, and 2 bases had no gene match. From germline, CDR1 is WSHSY and CDR2 SAAADI.

The rearrangement joins TRBV18 to TRBJ2-3, with 9 bases that match TRBD1. Germline V gene lookup returns CDR1 KGHSH and CDR2 LQKENI. J gave up 8 bases and V 6 bases, and 9 bases lay outside the gene matches. This CDR3 region has 14 residues. CDR3 nucleotide sequence: TGTGCCAGCTCTCAACCGGGACAGGGAGGTACGCAGTATTTT. Translation: CASSQPGQGGTQYF.

J is TRBJ2-3 and V is TRBV5-1; 14 positions match TRBD2. The germline CDR1 and CDR2 sequences are SGHRS and YFSETQ. The CDR3 contains 18 residues. Trimming cost V 4 bases and J 2 bases; bases outside gene matches: 9. CDR3 residues: CASSVGLAGASVTDTQYF. The CDR3 region has the DNA TGCGCCAGCAGCGTGGGACTAGCGGGAGCGAGTGTCACAGATACGCAGTATTTT.

The genes are TRBV2 and TRBJ1-6; weak D call: TRBD1 (6 bases). V shed 2 bases and J shed 7 bases, with 15 bases lying between them. The CDR3 contains 16 residues. Germline CDR1 and CDR2: SNHLY and FYNNEI. The CDR3 spells CASSEMRTELNSPLHF. The CDR3 nucleotides read TGTGCCAGCAGTGAAATGCGGACAGAACTCAATTCACCCCTCCACTTT. The whole variable domain, filled in from reference TRBV2 and TRBJ1-6, reads EPEVTQTPSHQVTQMGQEVILRCVPISNHLYFYWYRQILGQKVEFLVSFYNNEISEKSEIFDDQFSVERPDGSNFTLKIRSTKLEDSAMYFCASSEMRTELNSPLHFGNGTRLTVT.

This clone has just one count. The chain recombines TRBV4-1 with TRBJ2-7; the match to TRBD1 covers 7 bases. Germline V gene data show CDR1 as MGHRA and CDR2 as YSYEKL. The ends lost 1 base at V and 1 base at J; junction bases unmatched: 4. The CDR3 has 15 residues. This CDR3 is CASSQGSTGSYEQYF. CDR3 DNA: TGCGCCAGCAGCCAAGGTTCGACAGGGTCCTACGAGCAGTACTTC.

The rearrangement links TRBV6-5 to TRBJ1-2; D call uncertain. Germline V gene data show CDR1 as MNHEY and CDR2 as SVGAGI. The length of the CDR3 is 12 residues. Trimming pared 7 bases from V and 7 bases from J, leaving 13 bases between. The CDR3: CASTEAQSGYTF. The DNA of the CDR3 is TGTGCCAGCACCGAGGCCCAGAGTGGCTACACCTTC.

The chain uses TRBV10-3 and TRBJ2-5; no clear D. From germline, CDR1 is ENHRY and CDR2 SYGVKD. The CDR3 contains 15 residues. The V end was cut by 3 bases, the J end by 1 base, with 12 bases between. The CDR3 region is CAISDKAGLQETQYF. The CDR3 region has the DNA TGTGCCATCAGTGATAAGGCAGGTCTCCAAGAGACCCAGTACTTC.

The chain carries TRBV28 and TRBJ2-7; 12 bases are shared with TRBD1. Germline V gene lookup returns CDR1 MDHEN and CDR2 SYDVKM. The J segment lost 6 bases and the V segment lost 5 bases, leaving 8 bases of the junction unmatched. The CDR3 runs 15 residues. CDR3 nucleotide sequence: TGTGCCAGCAGTATACCGGGACAGGGGGCTCGCGAGCAGTACTTC. It codes for CASSIPGQGAREQYF.

The chain carries TRBV2 and TRBJ2-7, with D possibly being TRBD2 (6 bases). Germline CDR1 is SNHLY and CDR2 is FYNNEI. The germline V and J ends were trimmed by 8 bases and 2 bases, with 13 bases remaining between them. This CDR3 has 13 amino acids. The CDR3 DNA reads as TGTGCCAGCGGAGGGGACTTTGCCTACGAGCAGTACTTC. This codes for CASGGDFAYEQYF.

The chain carries TRBV7-2 and TRBJ2-5, with 7 positions matching TRBD2. The CDR3 extends over 15 amino acids. Germline CDR1 SGHTA, CDR2 FQGNSA. The ends lost 5 bases at V and 4 bases at J; junction bases unmatched: 10. This CDR3 reads CASSPGLVWAETQYF. CDR3 nucleotides: TGTGCCAGCAGCCCCGGACTAGTATGGGCAGAGACCCAGTACTTC.

This clone was recorded only once. The chain has TRBV5-1 and TRBJ1-1; tentative D call: TRBD1 (5 bases). V lost 4 bases, J lost 9 bases, and 16 bases lay in between. This CDR3 spans 13 amino acids. Per the germline V gene, CDR1 is SGHRS and CDR2 is YFSETQ. The CDR3 DNA is TGCGCCAGCAGCCCGGGAGGGGCACAGAAAGCTTTCTTT. As protein: CASSPGGAQKAFF. The variable domain in full, completed from reference TRBV5-1 and TRBJ1-1, reads KAGVTQTPRYLIKTRGQQVTLSCSPISGHRSVSWYQQTPGQGLQFLFEYFSETQRNKGNFPGRFSGRQFSNSRSEMNVSTLELGDSALYLCASSPGGAQKAFFGQGTRLTVV.

The genes are TRBV15 and TRBJ2-7; tentatively, D is TRBD2 (5 bases). The CDR3 runs to 13 residues. Germline CDR1 LNHNV, CDR2 YYDKDF (reference sequence). Trimming took 0 bases from V and 5 from J, leaving 8 bases between them. In DNA, the CDR3 is TGTGCCACCAGCAGAGATTACGGGGACGAGCAGTACTTC. Residues: CATSRDYGDEQYF.